This T cell receptor beta chain was captured in a study of cytomegalovirus exposure and HLA in healthy donors. With 60 Vbeta and 13 Jbeta primers, the PCR was carried out. This table comes from immunoSEQ multiplex PCR, and its TCRdb copy is limited to in-frame clones, with some not included. The sample lists around 140,000 clones; 60% to 80% were seen once. V was trimmed by 0 bases and J by 4 bases, leaving 18 bases between them. The germline CDR1 and CDR2 sequences are SGHAT and FQNNGV. The CDR3 consists of 17 residues. Overall study findings and caveats: Researchers counted 164 TCR beta chains as cytomegalovirus-associated. Reportedly, diagnosis of cytomegalovirus status by the classifier showed high specificity and sensitivity.

For this clone: Its specificity is unknown.

The chain is built from TRBV11-2 and TRBJ1-2; D is unclear. This TCR was recovered from a woman aged 60-75 years in good health and CMV-seronegative. Sequencing was carried out using PBMCs. For the CDR3, the DNA is TGTGCCAGCAGCTTAGACCCAATACAGATACATAGCTATGGCTACACCTTC. Translating gives CASSLDPIQIHSYGYTF.